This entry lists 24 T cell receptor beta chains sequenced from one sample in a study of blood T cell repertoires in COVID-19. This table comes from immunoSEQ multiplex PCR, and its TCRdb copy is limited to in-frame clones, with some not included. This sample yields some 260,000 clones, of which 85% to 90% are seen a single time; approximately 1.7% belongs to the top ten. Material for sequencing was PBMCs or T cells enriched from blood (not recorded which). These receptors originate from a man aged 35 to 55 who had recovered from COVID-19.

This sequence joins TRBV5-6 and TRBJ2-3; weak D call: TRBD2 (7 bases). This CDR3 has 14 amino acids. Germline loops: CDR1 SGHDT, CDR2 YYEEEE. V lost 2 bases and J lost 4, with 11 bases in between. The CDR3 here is CASSLGGGADTQYF. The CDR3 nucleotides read TGTGCCAGCAGCTTAGGGGGAGGGGCAGATACGCAGTATTTT. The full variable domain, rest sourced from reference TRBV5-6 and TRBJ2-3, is DAGVTQSPTHLIKTRGQQVTLRCSPKSGHDTVSWYQQALGQGPQFIFQYYEEEERQRGNFPDRFSGHQFPNYSSELNVNALLLGDSALYLCASSLGGGADTQYFGPGTRLTVL.

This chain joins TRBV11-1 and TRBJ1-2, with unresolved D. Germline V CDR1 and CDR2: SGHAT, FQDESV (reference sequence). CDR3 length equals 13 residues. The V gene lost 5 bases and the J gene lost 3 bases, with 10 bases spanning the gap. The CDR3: CASSPRGDYGYTF. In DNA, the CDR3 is TGTGCCAGCAGCCCCCGCGGCGACTATGGCTACACCTTC.

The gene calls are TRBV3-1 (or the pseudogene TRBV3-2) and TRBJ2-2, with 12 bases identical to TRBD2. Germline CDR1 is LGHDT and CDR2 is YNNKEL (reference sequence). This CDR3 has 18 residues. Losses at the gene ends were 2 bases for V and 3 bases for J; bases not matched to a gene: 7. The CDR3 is CASSQSSSGGVHTGELFF. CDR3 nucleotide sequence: TGTGCCAGCAGCCAAAGTTCTAGCGGGGGGGTACACACCGGGGAGCTGTTTTTT.

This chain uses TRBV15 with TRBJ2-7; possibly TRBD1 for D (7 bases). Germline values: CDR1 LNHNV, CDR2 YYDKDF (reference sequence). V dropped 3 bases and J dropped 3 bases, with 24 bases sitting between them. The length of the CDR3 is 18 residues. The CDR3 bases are TGTGCCACCAGCAGGGGTCCTGAGGTCGGAGGGGGCGTCTACGAGCAGTACTTC. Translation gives CATSRGPEVGGGVYEQYF.

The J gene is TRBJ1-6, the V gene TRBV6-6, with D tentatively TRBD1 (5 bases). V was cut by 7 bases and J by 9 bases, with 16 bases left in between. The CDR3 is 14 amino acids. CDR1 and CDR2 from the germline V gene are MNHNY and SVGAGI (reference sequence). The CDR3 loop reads CASTLGRVGSPLHF. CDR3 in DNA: TGTGCCAGCACCCTAGGCAGGGTTGGTTCACCCCTCCACTTT.

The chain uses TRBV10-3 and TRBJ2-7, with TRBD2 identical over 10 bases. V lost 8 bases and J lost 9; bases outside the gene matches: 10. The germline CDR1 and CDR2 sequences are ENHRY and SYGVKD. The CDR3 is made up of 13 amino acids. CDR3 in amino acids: CAIGAGGIFLQYF. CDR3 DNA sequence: TGTGCCATCGGAGCGGGAGGGATCTTCTTGCAGTACTTC.

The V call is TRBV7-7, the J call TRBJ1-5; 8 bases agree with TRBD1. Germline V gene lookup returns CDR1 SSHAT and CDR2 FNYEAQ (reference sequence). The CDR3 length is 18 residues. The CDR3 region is CASPVDRDAGYSNQPQHF. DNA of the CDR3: TGTGCTAGCCCCGTGGACAGGGATGCGGGGTATAGCAATCAGCCCCAGCATTTT.

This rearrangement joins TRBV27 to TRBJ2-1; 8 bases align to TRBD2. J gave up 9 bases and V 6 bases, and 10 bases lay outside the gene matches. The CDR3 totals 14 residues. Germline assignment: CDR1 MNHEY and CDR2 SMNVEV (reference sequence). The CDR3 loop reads CASSPAAGVGEQFF. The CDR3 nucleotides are TGTGCCAGCAGCCCTGCAGCGGGAGTGGGTGAGCAGTTCTTC.

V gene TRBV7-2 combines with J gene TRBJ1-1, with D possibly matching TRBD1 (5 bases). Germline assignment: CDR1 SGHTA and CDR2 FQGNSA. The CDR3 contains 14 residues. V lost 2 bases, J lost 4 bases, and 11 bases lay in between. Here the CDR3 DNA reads TGTGCCAGCAGCTTATGGGCGACAGCCACTGAAGCTTTCTTT. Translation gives CASSLWATATEAFF.

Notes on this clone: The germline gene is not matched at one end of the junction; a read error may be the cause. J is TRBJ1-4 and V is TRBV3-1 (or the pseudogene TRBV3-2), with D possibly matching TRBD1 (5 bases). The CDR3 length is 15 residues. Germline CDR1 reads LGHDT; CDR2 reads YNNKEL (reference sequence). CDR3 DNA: TGTGCCAGCAGCCAAGAAGGGGTAGAAACTGAACAACTGTTTTTT. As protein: CASSQEGVETEQLFF.

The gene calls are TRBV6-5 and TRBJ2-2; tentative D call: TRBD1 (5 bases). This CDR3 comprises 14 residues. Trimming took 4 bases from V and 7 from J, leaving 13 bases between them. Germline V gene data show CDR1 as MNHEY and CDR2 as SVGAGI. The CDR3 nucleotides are TGTGCCAGCAGTTCCGGACATCGGAACGGGGAGCTGTTTTTT. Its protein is CASSSGHRNGELFF.

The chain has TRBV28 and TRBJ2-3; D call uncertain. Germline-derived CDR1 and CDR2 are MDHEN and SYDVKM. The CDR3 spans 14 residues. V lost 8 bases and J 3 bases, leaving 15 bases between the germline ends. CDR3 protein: CASWSVPETDTQYF. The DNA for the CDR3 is TGTGCCAGCTGGAGTGTCCCCGAAACAGATACGCAGTATTTT.

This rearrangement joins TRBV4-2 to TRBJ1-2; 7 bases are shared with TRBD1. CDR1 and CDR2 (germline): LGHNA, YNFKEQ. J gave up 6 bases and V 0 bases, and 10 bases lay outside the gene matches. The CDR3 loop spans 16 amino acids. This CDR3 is CASSQDRGQPSNGYTF. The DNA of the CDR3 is TGTGCCAGCAGCCAAGATCGGGGACAGCCGAGCAATGGCTACACCTTC.

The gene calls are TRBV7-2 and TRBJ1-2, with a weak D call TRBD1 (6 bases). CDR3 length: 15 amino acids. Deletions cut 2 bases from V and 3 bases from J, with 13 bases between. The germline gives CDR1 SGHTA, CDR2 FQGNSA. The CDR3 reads CASSLREGGYYGYTF. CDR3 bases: TGTGCCAGCAGCTTACGCGAGGGGGGGTACTATGGCTACACCTTC.

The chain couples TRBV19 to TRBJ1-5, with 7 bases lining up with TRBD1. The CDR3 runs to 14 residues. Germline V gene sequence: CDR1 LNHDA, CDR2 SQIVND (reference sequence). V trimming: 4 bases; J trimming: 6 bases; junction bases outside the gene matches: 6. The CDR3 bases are TGTGCCAGTAGTAGGATGGGACAGCGTCAGCCCCAGCATTTT. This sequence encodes CASSRMGQRQPQHF. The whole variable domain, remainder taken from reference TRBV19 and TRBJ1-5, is DGGITQSPKYLFRKEGQNVTLSCEQNLNHDAMYWYRQDPGQGLRLIYYSQIVNDFQKGDIAEGYSVSREKKESFPLTVTSAQKNPTAFYLCASSRMGQRQPQHFGDGTRLSIL.

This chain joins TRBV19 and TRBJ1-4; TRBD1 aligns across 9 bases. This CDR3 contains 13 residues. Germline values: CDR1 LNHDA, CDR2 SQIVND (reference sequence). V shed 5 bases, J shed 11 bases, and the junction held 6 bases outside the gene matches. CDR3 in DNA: TGTGCCAGTAGTCCCGGGACAGGGTCGAAACTGTTTTTT. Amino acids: CASSPGTGSKLFF.

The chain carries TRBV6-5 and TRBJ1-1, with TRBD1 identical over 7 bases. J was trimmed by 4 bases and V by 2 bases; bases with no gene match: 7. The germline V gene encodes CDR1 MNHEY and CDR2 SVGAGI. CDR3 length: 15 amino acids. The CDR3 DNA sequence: TGTGCCAGCAGTTACGTCAGGGGGGTGGGCACTGAAGCTTTCTTT. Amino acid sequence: CASSYVRGVGTEAFF.

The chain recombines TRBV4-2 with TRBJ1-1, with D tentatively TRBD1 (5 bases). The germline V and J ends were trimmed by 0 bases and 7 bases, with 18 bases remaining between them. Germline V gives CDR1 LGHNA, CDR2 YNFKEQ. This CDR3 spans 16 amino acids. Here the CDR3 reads CASSQEVVGGIDEAFF. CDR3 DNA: TGTGCCAGCAGCCAAGAGGTGGTGGGGGGTATCGATGAAGCTTTCTTT.

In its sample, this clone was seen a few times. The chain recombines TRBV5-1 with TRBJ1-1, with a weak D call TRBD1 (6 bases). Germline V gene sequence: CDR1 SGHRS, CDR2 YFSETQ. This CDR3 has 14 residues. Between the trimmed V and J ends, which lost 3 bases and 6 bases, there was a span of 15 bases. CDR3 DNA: TGCGCCAGCAGCTCACGAACAGGGTTCGCTGAAGCTTTCTTT. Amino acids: CASSSRTGFAEAFF.

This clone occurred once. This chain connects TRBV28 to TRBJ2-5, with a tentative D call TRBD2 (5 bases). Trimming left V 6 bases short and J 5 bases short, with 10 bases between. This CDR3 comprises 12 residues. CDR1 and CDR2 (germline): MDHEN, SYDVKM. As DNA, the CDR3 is TGTGCCAGCAGACCCTCGGGGGAGACCCAGTACTTC. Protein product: CASRPSGETQYF.

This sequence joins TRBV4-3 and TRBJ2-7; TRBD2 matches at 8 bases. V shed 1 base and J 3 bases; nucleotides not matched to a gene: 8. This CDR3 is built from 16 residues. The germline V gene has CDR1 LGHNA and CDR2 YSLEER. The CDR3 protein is CASSQAPGGVLYEQYF. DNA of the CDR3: TGCGCCAGCAGCCAAGCCCCGGGGGGGGTGCTCTACGAGCAGTACTTC.

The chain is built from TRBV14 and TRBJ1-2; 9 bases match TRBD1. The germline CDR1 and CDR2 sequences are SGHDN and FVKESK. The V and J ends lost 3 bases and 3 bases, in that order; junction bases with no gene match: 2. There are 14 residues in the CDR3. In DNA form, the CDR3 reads TGTGCCAGCAGCCAGGGACAGGGTTACTATGGCTACACCTTC. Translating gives CASSQGQGYYGYTF. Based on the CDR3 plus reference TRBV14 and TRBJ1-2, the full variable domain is EAGVTQFPSHSVIEKGQTVTLRCDPISGHDNLYWYRRVMGKEIKFLLHFVKESKQDESGMPNNRFLAERTGGTYSTLKVQPAELEDSGVYFCASSQGQGYYGYTFGSGTRLTVV.

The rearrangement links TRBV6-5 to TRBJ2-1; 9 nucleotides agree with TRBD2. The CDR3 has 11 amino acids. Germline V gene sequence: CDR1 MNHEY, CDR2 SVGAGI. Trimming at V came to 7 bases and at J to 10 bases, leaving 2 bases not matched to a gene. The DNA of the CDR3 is TGTGCCAGCAAAGGACTAGCGGAGCAGTTCTTC. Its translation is CASKGLAEQFF.

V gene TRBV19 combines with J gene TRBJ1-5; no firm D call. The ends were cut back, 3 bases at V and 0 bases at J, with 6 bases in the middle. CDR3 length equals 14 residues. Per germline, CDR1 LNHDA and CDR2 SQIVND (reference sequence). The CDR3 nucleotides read TGTGCCAGTAGTATGGAGTTTAGCAATCAGCCCCAGCATTTT. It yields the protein CASSMEFSNQPQHF.